The sample holds a few counts of the clone carrying this TCR beta chain. The antigen is unknown. The source of the sample is a study of identical twins. General study findings and limits: These conclusions were based on statistical analysis (cross-sectional, not following the same donors). Zero-insertion analyses were open to partial confounding by invariant MAIT and iNKT cells. Beta out-of-frame twin sharing showed a weaker excess.

The CDR3 is made up of 15 amino acids. The germline V gene has CDR1 SNHLY and CDR2 FYNNEI. Germline trimming cut 4 bases from V and 4 bases from J; bases unmatched to any gene: 6. Template switching supplied a universal primer site; unique molecular identifiers were carried on the cDNA. A single record per CDR3 protein comes from TCRdb applying MiXCR to the 5' RACE reads. The sample contains about 1.7 million distinct CDR3 sequences, under 35% of which appear only once. The sample comprised cord blood. This receptor was obtained from a newborn girl in good health. This chain uses TRBV2 with TRBJ2-7, with TRBD2 matching over 11 bases. CDR3 DNA: TGTGCCAGCAGTGGGTCTAGCGGGAGGAGGTACGAGCAGTACTTC. Amino acid sequence: CASSGSSGRRYEQYF.